Listed here are 22 T cell receptor beta chains from one sample, sequenced in a study of T cell repertoires in cytomegalovirus infection. These receptors have no known antigen. TCRdb fed the reads into MiXCR, producing one record per CDR3 protein. The sample contains approximately 89,000 distinct CDR3 sequences, 20% to 30% of which appear only once. Sequencing was performed on CD8+ T cells from cultured PBMCs, taken from culture after CMV antigen stimulation. Receptors were obtained from a human donor in good health (CMV status not recorded). Some clones in this sample may be carry-over from other donors' samples.

This clonotype was observed once. The V gene is TRBV6-5, the J gene TRBJ2-2, with 11 bases matching TRBD2. The CDR3 covers 18 residues. CDR1 is MNHEY and CDR2 is SVGAGI in the germline V gene. J gave up 4 bases and V 6 bases, and 13 bases lay outside the gene matches. Written as DNA, the CDR3 is TGTGCCAGCAGCACCGTAGCGGGGGGGCCTGTTGGCACCGGGGAGCTGTTTTTT. This codes for CASSTVAGGPVGTGELFF.

This clonotype was counted many times. The V call is TRBV7-9, the J call TRBJ2-7, with a tentative D call TRBD1 (6 bases). The ends were cut back, 3 bases at V and 2 bases at J, with 11 bases in the middle. The CDR3 spans 14 residues. Germline CDR1 is SEHNR and CDR2 is FQNEAQ (reference sequence). CDR3 nucleotide sequence: TGTGCCAGCAGCTTCACAGGGTCCCCCTACGAGCAGTACTTC. The encoded protein is CASSFTGSPYEQYF. The entire variable domain, with the rest obtained from reference TRBV7-9 and TRBJ2-7, is as follows: DTGVSQNPRHKITKRGQNVTFRCDPISEHNRLYWYRQTLGQGPEFLTYFQNEAQLEKSRLLSDRFSAERPKGSFSTLEIQRTEQGDSAMYLCASSFTGSPYEQYFGPGTRLTVT.

This clonotype occurred many times. The chain is built from TRBV11-2 and TRBJ2-5; the D is unclear. Trimming pared 0 bases from V and 0 bases from J, leaving 20 bases between. The CDR3 has 19 residues. Per the germline V gene, CDR1 is SGHAT and CDR2 is FQNNGV. CDR3: CASSLELGAARTNQETQYF. The CDR3 region has the DNA TGTGCCAGCAGCTTAGAGCTGGGCGCGGCCAGGACCAACCAAGAGACCCAGTACTTC.

Only a few counts were recorded for this clonotype. V is TRBV6-5 and J is TRBJ1-2; D is possibly TRBD1 (6 bases). Trimming removed 5 bases at V and 9 bases at J, with 16 bases between. CDR1 and CDR2 from the germline V gene are MNHEY and SVGAGI. This CDR3 has 13 residues. CDR3 in amino acids: CASSQGPRQSYTF. Written as DNA, the CDR3 is TGTGCCAGCAGTCAGGGGCCTCGTCAAAGCTACACCTTC.

This clonotype was seen a few times. J is TRBJ1-5 and V is TRBV27; no reliable D call. Trimming shortened V by 1 base and J by 4 bases, and 5 bases separated the two germline ends. The germline V gene has CDR1 MNHEY and CDR2 SMNVEV (reference sequence). This CDR3 is 13 amino acids long. The CDR3 loop is CASSLWENQPQHF. As DNA, the CDR3 is TGTGCCAGCAGTTTATGGGAAAATCAGCCCCAGCATTTT.

The J gene is TRBJ1-2, the V gene TRBV20-1; tentative D call: TRBD1 (6 bases). V lost 1 base and J lost 2, with 14 bases in between. Germline V CDR1 and CDR2: DFQATT, SNEGSKA (reference sequence). CDR3 length: 15 residues. The CDR3 nucleotides are TGCAGTGCTAGAGGGCGACAGGAGACAAACTATGGCTACACCTTC. Encoded protein: CSARGRQETNYGYTF.

V and J are TRBV25-1 and TRBJ2-7; D perhaps matches TRBD2 (6 bases). The CDR3 covers 13 residues. Germline V gene data show CDR1 as MGHDK and CDR2 as SYGVNS. The V and J ends lost 2 bases and 5 bases respectively, with 10 bases between them. The CDR3 loop reads CASSETGTHEQYF. CDR3 nucleotides: TGTGCCAGCAGTGAAACCGGGACTCACGAGCAGTACTTC.

This clonotype turned up a few times. The CDR3 bases are TGTGCCAGTAGTTCAAGCGGGGGCCGCTCCTACGAGCAGTACTTC. Translating it yields CASSSSGGRSYEQYF. This rearrangement joins TRBV19 to TRBJ2-7; 8 nucleotides match TRBD2. Germline V gene sequence: CDR1 LNHDA, CDR2 SQIVND (reference sequence). V trimming: 5 bases; J trimming: 0 bases; junction bases outside the gene matches: 6. The length of the CDR3 is 15 residues.

This clonotype has ten or more counts. The chain joins TRBV7-9 to TRBJ2-2; D remains unclear. The V gene's germline CDR1 is SEHNR and CDR2 FQNEAQ (reference sequence). The germline V and J ends were trimmed by 6 bases and 1 base, with 6 bases remaining between them. The CDR3 spans 13 residues. CDR3 residues: CASRTMNTGELFF. The CDR3 DNA reads TGTGCCAGCAGGACCATGAACACCGGGGAGCTGTTTTTT. Filled out from reference TRBV7-9 and TRBJ2-2, the complete variable domain reads DTGVSQNPRHKITKRGQNVTFRCDPISEHNRLYWYRQTLGQGPEFLTYFQNEAQLEKSRLLSDRFSAERPKGSFSTLEIQRTEQGDSAMYLCASRTMNTGELFFGEGSRLTVL.

This clonotype was detected a few times. The chain links TRBV12-3 or TRBV12-4 to TRBJ2-6; TRBD1 is a possible D gene (6 bases). There are 14 residues in the CDR3. V shed 9 bases and J shed 2 bases, with 11 bases lying between them. The CDR3 DNA sequence: TGTGCCAGTTCAACAGGGACTGGGGCCAACGTCCTGACTTTC. Its protein is CASSTGTGANVLTF.

Notes on this clonotype: A read error may account for a junction end that differs from germline. The rearrangement uses TRBV12-3 or TRBV12-4 and TRBJ1-2; 7 nucleotides match TRBD1. This CDR3 is 15 amino acids long. In nucleotides, the CDR3 is TGTGCCTGCAGTTTCGGGGCAGGGGGGGGCTATGGCTACACCTTC. It encodes CACSFGAGGGYGYTF.

The CDR3 region is CSARDRSGPYNEQFF. In DNA form, the CDR3 reads TGCAGTGCTAGAGATCGAAGCGGGCCATACAATGAGCAGTTCTTC. The chain has TRBV20-1 and TRBJ2-1; D might be TRBD2 (6 bases). The CDR3 is 15 amino acids. The V end was cut by 0 bases, the J end by 4 bases, with 13 bases between. The germline CDR1 and CDR2 sequences are DFQATT and SNEGSKA (reference sequence).

The chain links TRBV3-1 to TRBJ2-3; 9 bases align to TRBD2. The CDR3 has 17 residues. The ends lost 3 bases at V and 0 bases at J; junction bases unmatched: 7. Germline loops: CDR1 LGHDT, CDR2 YNNKEL (reference sequence). CDR3 residues: CASSQDLAGHSTDTQYF. DNA for the CDR3: TGTGCCAGCAGCCAGGATCTAGCGGGACATAGCACAGATACGCAGTATTTT.

The rearrangement links TRBV12-3 or TRBV12-4 to TRBJ2-1, with unresolved D. Trimming removed 4 bases at V and 8 bases at J, with 18 bases between. The CDR3 has 15 residues. CDR3 in amino acids: CASSSRSVMIDEQFF. In nucleotides, the CDR3 is TGTGCCAGCAGTTCCAGGTCCGTGATGATAGATGAGCAGTTCTTC.

V gene TRBV5-1 combines with J gene TRBJ2-1, with a weak D call TRBD1 (7 bases). V was trimmed by 0 bases and J by 8 bases, leaving 15 bases between them. The CDR3 has 15 amino acids. The germline V gene encodes CDR1 SGHRS and CDR2 YFSETQ. The CDR3 DNA follows: TGCGCCAGCAGCTTGGCCAGGGGCAGGGGGGATGAGCAGTTCTTC. Translating it yields CASSLARGRGDEQFF.

J is TRBJ2-3 and V is TRBV4-3; D unresolved. With 1 base removed from V and 1 base from J, the gap between germline ends came to 6 bases. This CDR3 region has 14 residues. In germline, CDR1 is LGHNA, CDR2 YSLEER. This chain's CDR3 is CASSQGAGTDTQYF. The CDR3 nucleotides read TGCGCCAGCAGCCAAGGGGCCGGCACAGATACGCAGTATTTT.

This clonotype came up a few times. V and J are TRBV5-4 and TRBJ2-5; no reliable D call. V lost 6 bases and J lost 5, with 11 bases in between. The CDR3 extends over 12 amino acids. Per germline, CDR1 SGHNT and CDR2 YYREEE (reference sequence). Here the CDR3 reads CASTDPGETQYF. The CDR3 bases are TGTGCCAGCACGGACCCCGGGGAGACCCAGTACTTC.

This clonotype is termed medium-sized. The CDR3 nucleotides are TGTGCCAGCAGTGAAGGCTGGGGCCGGTACGAGCAGTACTTC. Residues: CASSEGWGRYEQYF. V gene TRBV6-1 combines with J gene TRBJ2-7; D perhaps matches TRBD1 (5 bases). CDR1 MNHNS and CDR2 SASEGT come from the germline V gene. The CDR3 has 14 amino acids. V shed 1 base and J shed 4 bases, with 11 bases lying between them.

By share of the sample, this clonotype is medium-sized. The chain recombines TRBV7-9 with TRBJ2-3; D not certain. Trimming removed 2 bases from V and 4 bases from J, with 7 bases in between. The CDR3 consists of 13 residues. Germline lookup yields CDR1 SEHNR and CDR2 FQNEAQ (reference sequence). Here the CDR3 reads CASSLISADTQYF. The CDR3 DNA reads TGTGCCAGCAGCTTAATCAGTGCAGATACGCAGTATTTT.

The V and J genes are TRBV12-3 or TRBV12-4 and TRBJ1-1; D is undetermined. V was shortened by 7 bases and J by 3 bases, with 18 bases between the two germline ends. There are 15 residues in the CDR3. The CDR3 spells CASTQDGGPDTEAFF. The CDR3 coding sequence is TGTGCCAGCACCCAGGACGGTGGACCCGACACTGAAGCTTTCTTT.

This sequence joins TRBV7-2 and TRBJ2-3; 12 bases align to TRBD2. Germline CDR1 and CDR2: SGHTA and FQGNSA. The V and J ends lost 4 bases and 5 bases, in that order; junction bases with no gene match: 10. This CDR3 contains 17 residues. The CDR3 region is CASSSPGEGLAGDTQYF. CDR3 in DNA: TGTGCCAGCAGCTCCCCCGGCGAGGGACTAGCGGGAGATACGCAGTATTTT.

This clonotype was seen only a few times. V gene TRBV27 combines with J gene TRBJ1-4, with D uncertain. The CDR3 has 12 amino acids. V was shortened by 5 bases and J by 0 bases, with 1 base between the two germline ends. Germline V gene lookup returns CDR1 MNHEY and CDR2 SMNVEV (reference sequence). The CDR3 sequence: CASSPTNEKLFF. The CDR3 coding sequence is TGTGCCAGCAGTCCAACTAATGAAAAACTGTTTTTT.